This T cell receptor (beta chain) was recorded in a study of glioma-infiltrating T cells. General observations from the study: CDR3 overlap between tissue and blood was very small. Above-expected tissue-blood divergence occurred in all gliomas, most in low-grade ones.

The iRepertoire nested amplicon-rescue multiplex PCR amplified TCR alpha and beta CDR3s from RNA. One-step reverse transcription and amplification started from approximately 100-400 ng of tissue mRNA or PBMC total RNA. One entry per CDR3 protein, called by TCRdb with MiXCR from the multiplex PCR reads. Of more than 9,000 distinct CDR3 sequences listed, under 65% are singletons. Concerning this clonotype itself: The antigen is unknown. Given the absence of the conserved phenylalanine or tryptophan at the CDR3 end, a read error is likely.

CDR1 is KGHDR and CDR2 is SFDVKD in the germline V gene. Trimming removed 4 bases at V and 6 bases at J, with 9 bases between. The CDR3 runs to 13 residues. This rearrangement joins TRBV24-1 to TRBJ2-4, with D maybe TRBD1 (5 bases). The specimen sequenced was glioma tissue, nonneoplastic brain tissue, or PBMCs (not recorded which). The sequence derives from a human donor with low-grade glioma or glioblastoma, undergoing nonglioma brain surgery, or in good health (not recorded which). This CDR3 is CATSEGVGNIQYL. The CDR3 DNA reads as TGTGCCACCAGTGAAGGGGTTGGAAACATTCAGTACCTC.